This T cell receptor (beta chain) was identified in a study of T cell changes during pregnancy in multiple sclerosis. Profiling relied on immunoSEQ multiplex PCR, and the TCRdb table lists in-frame clones only, not all of them. The sample has about 80,000 clones, just over 90% seen once. Per the germline V gene, CDR1 is MDHEN and CDR2 is SYDVKM. Trimming removed 5 bases from V and 4 bases from J, with 15 bases in between. This CDR3 has 14 residues. This receptor was identified in a female donor with multiple sclerosis, enrolled in a pregnancy study. The chain is built from TRBV28 and TRBJ2-7; maybe TRBD1 (6 bases). The material was peripheral blood, obtained before pregnancy. The CDR3 region has the DNA TGTGCCAGCAGTCCCCAGGGGATAGTTTACGAGCAGTACTTC. This gives the protein CASSPQGIVYEQYF.